The sample holds a few counts of the clone carrying this T cell receptor (beta chain). Its antigen is currently unknown. TRB rearrangements were amplified by multiplex PCR with BIOMED2 TRB-A/B primers. TCRdb reprocessed the multiplex PCR reads via MiXCR and lists one record per CDR3 protein. The sample contains 13,000 to 15,000 distinct CDR3 sequences, roughly 27% of which appear only once. Each TRB amplification used roughly 250-550 ng of genomic DNA from blood. CDR1 SGHTA and CDR2 FQGNSA come from the germline V gene. The CDR3 has 11 residues. J lost 12 bases, V lost 5 bases, and 6 bases had no gene match. The sample belongs to a study of T and B cells in COVID-19 patients. The wider study: Recovered patients mostly had mild to moderate COVID-19 managed as outpatients. Study-level findings and limits: Sorted SARS-CoV-2-responsive or tetramer+ T cells and CD4+, regulatory and CD8+ subsets were not yet sequenced.

The receptor was derived from a human donor who had recovered from COVID-19. V is TRBV7-2 and J is TRBJ2-7, with 8 nucleotides matching TRBD2. Sequenced material: blood. The CDR3 reads CASSLGRARYF. The CDR3 DNA reads TGTGCCAGCAGCCTCGGGAGGGCCCGGTACTTC. Together with reference TRBV7-2 and TRBJ2-7, the CDR3 gives the full variable domain: GAGVSQSPSNKVTEKGKDVELRCDPISGHTALYWYRQSLGQGLEFLIYFQGNSAPDKSGLPSDRFSAERTGGSVSTLTIQRTQQEDSAVYLCASSLGRARYFGPGTRLTVT.